Listed here is a single T cell receptor (beta chain). Its antigen is not identified. It was with 60 Vbeta and 13 Jbeta primers that the PCR ran. Produced via immunoSEQ multiplex PCR; TCRdb's table is partial and in-frame only. The sample holds about 200,000 clones, roughly 83% seen once. This CDR3 contains 16 residues. With 3 bases clipped from V and 5 bases from J, the junction kept 10 bases outside the gene matches. Germline assignment: CDR1 LGHNT and CDR2 FRNRAP. The sample is drawn from a study of cytomegalovirus exposure and HLA in healthy donors. Findings and caveats of the study: Later analysis identified several of the most significant clusters that appeared linked to common viral pathogens. TCR beta sequences reportedly predicted the HLA-A and HLA-B alleles of most subjects accurately. Later on, an analysis tied 15,000 to 20,000 TCR beta sequences to HLA alleles at 0.05 false discovery rate. Earlier analysis yielded a pattern in which most TCR beta V segments were productive about 87% or about 30% of the time.

This receptor was taken from a male donor in good health and CMV-seropositive. The sample comprised PBMCs. The V gene is TRBV12-5, the J gene TRBJ2-5, with 9 positions matching TRBD2. CDR3 bases: TGTGCTAGTGGTTTTGGTAGCGGGAGAATTGGGGAGACCCAGTACTTC. Residues: CASGFGSGRIGETQYF.